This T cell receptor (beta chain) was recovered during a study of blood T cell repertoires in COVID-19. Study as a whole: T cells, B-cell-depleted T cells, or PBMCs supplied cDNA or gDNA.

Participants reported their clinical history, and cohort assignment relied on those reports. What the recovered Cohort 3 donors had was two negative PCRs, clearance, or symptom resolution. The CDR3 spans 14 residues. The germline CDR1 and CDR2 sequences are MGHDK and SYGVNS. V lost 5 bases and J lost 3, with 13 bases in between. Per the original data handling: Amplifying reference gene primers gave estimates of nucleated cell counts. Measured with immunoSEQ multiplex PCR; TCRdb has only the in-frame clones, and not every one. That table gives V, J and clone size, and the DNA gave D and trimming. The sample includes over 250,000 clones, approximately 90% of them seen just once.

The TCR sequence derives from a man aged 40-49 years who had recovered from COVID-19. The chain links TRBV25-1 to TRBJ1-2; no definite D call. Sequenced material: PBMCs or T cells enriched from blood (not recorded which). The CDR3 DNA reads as TGTGCCAGCAGTCCTCGAGGGTCAGACTATGGCTACACCTTC. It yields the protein CASSPRGSDYGYTF.